These 17 T cell receptor beta chains were all obtained from the same sample, sequenced in a study of human T cells and chemical hapten exposure. Regarding time point: pre-sensitization, week 0. Treatment indicated: therapeutic diphenylcyclopropenone sensitization with weekly scalp DPC. TCRdb reprocessed the RACE reads with MiXCR, giving one entry per CDR3 protein. The table records 350,000 to 450,000 distinct CDR3 sequences, roughly 4.6% of them present only once. Sequences were derived from whole blood, sampled in connection with sensitization to the hapten diphenylcyclopropenone (DPC). These TCRs come from a woman between 45 and 60 years old with alopecia areata. Some clones in this sample may be carry-over from other donors' samples.

This clonotype showed up many times. V is TRBV7-9 and J is TRBJ2-5; D is perhaps TRBD1 or TRBD2 (5 bases each). The CDR3 spans 15 residues. Germline CDR1 reads SEHNR; CDR2 reads FQNEAQ (reference sequence). Deletions cut 2 bases from V and 1 base from J, with 11 bases between. In DNA form, the CDR3 reads TGTGCCAGCAGCTTAATTTCAGGGAGCCAAGAGACCCAGTACTTC. Translated: CASSLISGSQETQYF. The full variable domain, in which reference TRBV7-9 and TRBJ2-5 provide the parts outside the CDR3, is DTGVSQNPRHKITKRGQNVTFRCDPISEHNRLYWYRQTLGQGPEFLTYFQNEAQLEKSRLLSDRFSAERPKGSFSTLEIQRTEQGDSAMYLCASSLISGSQETQYFGPGTRLLVL.

This clonotype has ten or more counts. For the CDR3, the DNA is TGTGCCAGCAGTTGGGGGAGGAACACTGAAGCTTTCTTT. Residues: CASSWGRNTEAFF. The chain joins TRBV6-5 to TRBJ1-1; TRBD1 is a possible D gene (5 bases). Germline-derived CDR1 and CDR2 are MNHEY and SVGAGI. The CDR3 has 13 residues. V lost 4 bases, J lost 1 base, and 7 bases lay in between.

This chain uses TRBV20-1 with TRBJ1-6; weak D call: TRBD1 (5 bases). V lost 5 bases, J lost 7 bases, and 15 bases lay in between. This CDR3 comprises 14 residues. Per the germline V gene, CDR1 is DFQATT and CDR2 is SNEGSKA (reference sequence). The CDR3 spells CSAAQGLQNSPLHF. The CDR3 DNA sequence: TGCAGTGCTGCCCAGGGACTGCAGAATTCACCCCTCCACTTT.

Many counts were recorded for this clonotype. This sequence joins TRBV9 and TRBJ2-1; TRBD2 is a possible D gene (5 bases). The CDR3 totals 12 residues. The germline V and J ends were trimmed by 4 bases and 4 bases, with 6 bases remaining between them. CDR1 SGDLS and CDR2 YYNGEE come from the germline V gene. CDR3 sequence (DNA): TGTGCCAGCAGCACTAGTTACAATGAGCAGTTCTTC. Protein: CASSTSYNEQFF.

This sequence joins TRBV2 and TRBJ1-2, with TRBD1 matching 9 bases. In germline, CDR1 is SNHLY, CDR2 FYNNEI. J was trimmed by 6 bases and V by 8 bases; bases with no gene match: 4. This CDR3 has 12 amino acids. The CDR3 sequence: CASPGTGNGYTF. The CDR3, as DNA: TGTGCCAGCCCCGGGACAGGGAATGGCTACACCTTC.

This clonotype has at least ten counts. This sequence joins TRBV27 and TRBJ2-3, with 11 bases aligning to TRBD2. CDR1 and CDR2 (germline): MNHEY, SMNVEV (reference sequence). This CDR3 contains 19 residues. The junction had 12 bases not matched to a gene; V was cut back by 4 bases and J by 0 bases. CDR3 coding DNA: TGTGCCAGCAGTTACTCTACTAGCGGGAGACCTCCTAGCACAGATACGCAGTATTTT. Its protein is CASSYSTSGRPPSTDTQYF.

This chain uses TRBV30 with TRBJ2-5; D is ambiguous. Trimming took 0 bases from V and 2 from J, leaving 16 bases between them. This CDR3 is built from 16 residues. The germline gives CDR1 GTSNPN, CDR2 SVGIG (reference sequence). The DNA for the CDR3 is TGTGCCTGGAGTGTACTCGACTCCTCGACTCAAGAGACCCAGTACTTC. It encodes CAWSVLDSSTQETQYF.

This clonotype was observed many times. This chain connects TRBV7-2 to TRBJ1-5, with unresolved D. CDR1 and CDR2 (germline): SGHTA, FQGNSA. The CDR3 has 12 residues. Trimming removed 7 bases at V and 2 bases at J, with 6 bases between. CDR3 coding DNA: TGTGCCAGCACTGACCGCAATCAGCCCCAGCATTTT. It specifies CASTDRNQPQHF.

This clonotype was found a few times. The V and J genes are TRBV6-2 or TRBV6-3 and TRBJ2-1, with 11 bases fitting TRBD2. The ends lost 0 bases at V and 4 bases at J; junction bases unmatched: 2. The V gene's germline CDR1 is MNHEY and CDR2 SVGEGT. The CDR3 sequence is 16 residues long. The CDR3 loop is CASSYSTSGRYNEQFF. The CDR3 DNA reads as TGTGCCAGCAGTTACTCAACTAGCGGGAGATACAATGAGCAGTTCTTC.

This clonotype was seen ten or more times. V is TRBV6-5 and J is TRBJ1-4, with 9 bases fitting TRBD1. CDR1 MNHEY and CDR2 SVGAGI come from the germline V gene. Trimming at V came to 5 bases and at J to 7 bases, leaving 11 bases not matched to a gene. This CDR3 has 16 residues. The CDR3 sequence: CASSRTGGELFEKLFF. CDR3 nucleotides: TGTGCCAGCAGTCGCACAGGGGGCGAATTGTTTGAAAAACTGTTTTTT.

This clonotype appeared many times. The chain joins TRBV28 to TRBJ1-5; 7 nucleotides line up with TRBD1. The J segment lost 7 bases and the V segment lost 5 bases, leaving 11 bases of the junction unmatched. This CDR3 is 15 amino acids long. Germline assignment: CDR1 MDHEN and CDR2 SYDVKM. The CDR3 DNA reads as TGTGCCAGCAGTCTAAGGGCAGGGGGGGGACAGCCCCAGCATTTT. Its translation is CASSLRAGGGQPQHF. The full variable domain, rest sourced from reference TRBV28 and TRBJ1-5, is DVKVTQSSRYLVKRTGEKVFLECVQDMDHENMFWYRQDPGLGLRLIYFSYDVKMKEKGDIPEGYSVSREKKERFSLILESASTNQTSMYLCASSLRAGGGQPQHFGDGTRLSIL.

This clonotype was counted at least ten times. This chain uses TRBV7-3 with TRBJ1-1; TRBD1 agrees at 7 bases. Trimming at V came to 4 bases and at J to 5 bases, leaving 10 bases not matched to a gene. From germline, CDR1 is SGHTA and CDR2 FQGTGA. The CDR3 spans 15 residues. The CDR3 protein is CASSSNRGRGTEAFF. CDR3 coding DNA: TGTGCCAGCAGCTCCAACAGGGGCCGGGGGACTGAAGCTTTCTTT.

This clonotype was seen repeatedly, ten times or more. The chain recombines TRBV10-3 with TRBJ2-7, with no clear D. There are 12 residues in the CDR3. Trimming stripped 6 bases from V and 2 bases from J, with 8 bases between. In germline, CDR1 is ENHRY, CDR2 SYGVKD. For the CDR3, the DNA is TGTGCCATCAGCAAGGAGACCTACGAGCAGTACTTC. As protein: CAISKETYEQYF.

This clonotype has at least ten counts. The V and J genes are TRBV6-1 and TRBJ2-2; D not certain. The CDR3 loop spans 13 amino acids. Deletions cut 6 bases from V and 1 base from J, with 6 bases between. Germline loops: CDR1 MNHNS, CDR2 SASEGT. The CDR3 DNA follows: TGTGCCAGCAGAGTCCAGAACACCGGGGAGCTGTTTTTT. As protein: CASRVQNTGELFF.

This clonotype was counted only a few times. The CDR3 reads CASRIAGANTGELFF. CDR3 in DNA: TGTGCCAGCAGGATAGCGGGGGCCAACACCGGGGAGCTGTTTTTT. This chain uses TRBV6-5 with TRBJ2-2; TRBD2 agrees at 9 bases. With V trimmed by 6 bases and J by 2 bases, 4 bases remained unmatched. Germline CDR1 and CDR2: MNHEY and SVGAGI. The CDR3 totals 15 residues.

V and J are TRBV18 and TRBJ1-1; 9 bases fit TRBD1. The CDR3 totals 15 residues. Germline-derived CDR1 and CDR2 are KGHSH and LQKENI. Trimming took 3 bases from V and 4 from J; bases not matched to a gene: 6. The CDR3: CASSPDTGGGTEAFF. CDR3 DNA: TGTGCCAGCTCACCCGATACAGGGGGCGGCACTGAAGCTTTCTTT. Drawing the rest from reference TRBV18 and TRBJ1-1, the complete variable domain is NAGVMQNPRHLVRRRGQEARLRCSPMKGHSHVYWYRQLPEEGLKFMVYLQKENIIDESGMPKERFSAEFPKEGPSILRIQQVVRGDSAAYFCASSPDTGGGTEAFFGQGTRLTVV.

On this clonotype: This sequence may be a read error, since a much larger clone differs from it by one base. J is TRBJ2-5 and V is TRBV29-1; 8 bases map to TRBD1. This CDR3 has 13 residues. Germline lookup yields CDR1 SQVTM and CDR2 ANQGSEA. For the CDR3, the DNA is TGCAGCGTGACCGGGACAGGCCAAGAGACCCTGTACTTC. It is translated as CSVTGTGQETLYF.